The sequence of this T cell receptor (beta chain) was determined in a study of blood T cell repertoires in COVID-19. CDR1 is SGHAT and CDR2 is FQNNGV in the germline V gene. Trimming removed 1 base at V and 8 bases at J, with 14 bases between. There are 14 residues in the CDR3. Authors' analysis steps: How many nucleated cells were present was estimated from reference gene primer amplification. The repertoire was sequenced with immunoSEQ multiplex PCR; TCRdb's copy has only in-frame clones and lacks some. V and J calls and clone size are as listed in that table; D and trimming were resolved from the DNA. The sample consists of hundreds of thousands of clones, 80% to 90% of them appearing once.

This TCR came from a man under 40 who had recovered from COVID-19. Sequenced input: PBMCs or T cells enriched from blood (not recorded which). The chain recombines TRBV11-2 with TRBJ1-2, with D tentatively TRBD1 (6 bases). The CDR3 DNA sequence: TGTGCCAGCAGCTTAGTGGGACAATTGACAGGCTACACCTTC. It specifies CASSLVGQLTGYTF.